The present T cell receptor beta chain was sequenced within a study of shared T cell receptors in the human thymus. Repertoires were generated with immunoSEQ multiplex PCR, while TCRdb's copy carries only in-frame clones and drops some. The table has 700,000 to 750,000 clones, 70% to 90% seen once; the top ten hold approximately 0.01%. This clone was seen a handful of times. The length of the CDR3 is 16 residues. The V gene lost 3 bases and the J gene lost 5 bases, with 19 bases spanning the gap. The germline V gene has CDR1 WSHSY and CDR2 SAAADI. The sample also formed part of further work on human thymus T cells. From that second work: Healthy Finnish infants having corrective surgery for congenital heart defects served as donors. Thymus pieces cut out during corrective heart surgery were the tissue that was used. Unrelated individuals reportedly shared highly overlapping thymic TCR repertoires.

Sequencing was performed on thymocytes. The chain recombines TRBV10-2 with TRBJ2-5; D may be TRBD2 (6 bases). The receptor was derived from a girl under three years old with a congenital heart defect. The CDR3 nucleotides are TGCGCCAGCAGTGAATGGGAGGAGTATCCTGTCGAGACCCAGTACTTC. Its translation: CASSEWEEYPVETQYF.